Reported below is one T cell receptor beta chain. Its antigen is unknown. The assay was immunoSEQ multiplex PCR, and TCRdb's table has in-frame clones only and misses some. The sample records 20,000 to 25,000 clones, just under 97% being singletons. This entry is derived from a study of T cells in tuberculosis. Whole-study results and caveats: Active tuberculosis patients had shorter CDR3-alpha; the beta difference was nonsignificant. Smaller distances to GMM-specific TCRs suggested their expansion in active tuberculosis.

The CDR3 has 17 residues. Germline V gene sequence: CDR1 LNHDA, CDR2 SQIVND (reference sequence). V was shortened by 6 bases and J by 6 bases, with 26 bases between the two germline ends. V is TRBV19 and J is TRBJ1-1, with TRBD1 as a possible D gene (5 bases). The clonotype comes from a donor aged 10 to 29 with latent tuberculosis or without tuberculosis infection. Sequencing input: PBMCs. The CDR3 DNA is TGTGCCAGTAGGGCCTCACCGGGACTCATCGAGGGCGCTGAAGCTTTCTTT. Residues: CASRASPGLIEGAEAFF. Combining the CDR3 with reference TRBV19 and TRBJ1-1 gives the whole variable domain DGGITQSPKYLFRKEGQNVTLSCEQNLNHDAMYWYRQDPGQGLRLIYYSQIVNDFQKGDIAEGYSVSREKKESFPLTVTSAQKNPTAFYLCASRASPGLIEGAEAFFGQGTRLTVV.